Listed below are T cell receptor beta chains from one sample, sequenced in a study of neurological immune-mediated disorders. Each CDR3 protein is one row after TCRdb ran MiXCR on the 5' RACE reads. This sample has tens of thousands of distinct CDR3 sequences, with roughly 3.3% found just once. Sequencing used PBMCs. The source is a woman aged 45 to 65 with multiple sclerosis. The CDR3 runs from the conserved cysteine through the conserved F or W. The order of the fields is V gene, D gene, clone size, J gene, CDR3 protein, CDR3 DNA. The D gene is left open where the match is weak. Rows give clone size only sometimes, using once, few, many, or a class for an expanded clone.

TRBV7-9	TRBD2	many	TRBJ2-1	CASSLWSGSQGSSGTNNEQFF	TGTGCCAGCAGCTTATGGTCCGGGTCCCAAGGGTCTAGCGGGACGAACAATGAGCAGTTCTTC
TRBV7-9	TRBD1	many	TRBJ2-5	CASSHRGRFHPGETQYF	TGTGCCAGCAGCCACAGGGGGCGATTTCACCCTGGAGAGACCCAGTACTTC
TRBV4-3	TRBD2	many	TRBJ2-3	CASSQDPGGSTDTQYF	TGCGCCAGCAGCCAAGACCCGGGGGGGAGCACAGATACGCAGTATTTT
TRBV5-1	-	many	TRBJ2-7	CASSWGSTGASYEQYF	TGCGCCAGCAGCTGGGGTTCGACAGGAGCTTCCTACGAGCAGTACTTC
TRBV7-2	-	many	TRBJ1-4	CASSLYYGTTEKLFF	TGTGCCAGCAGCTTATATTATGGGACCACTGAAAAACTGTTTTTT
TRBV12-3/TRBV12-4	-	many	TRBJ1-5	CASSFEGNSNQPQHF	TGTGCCAGCAGTTTCGAAGGGAATAGCAATCAGCCCCAGCATTTT
TRBV10-3	-	many	TRBJ2-1	CAISDSSLGRSYNEQFF	TGTGCCATCAGTGATTCGTCGTTGGGGAGATCCTACAATGAGCAGTTCTTC
TRBV5-1	-	-	TRBJ2-3	CASTTHRAHYF	TGCGCCAGCACCACCCACCGCGCGCATTATTTT
TRBV7-9	-	many	TRBJ2-1	CASSLESVKRRQFF	TGTGCCAGCAGCTTAGAGTCGGTAAAACGGCGGCAGTTCTTC
TRBV7-2	-	-	TRBJ1-5	CASSQTRDAQPQHF	TGTGCCAGCAGCCAAACAAGGGACGCTCAGCCCCAGCATTTT
TRBV11-1	-	many	TRBJ2-7	CASSFVHNYEQYF	TGTGCCAGCAGTTTTGTCCATAACTACGAGCAGTACTTC
TRBV18	-	-	TRBJ2-5	CASSPGRAGETQYF	TGTGCCAGCTCACCAGGCAGGGCTGGGGAGACCCAGTACTTC
TRBV4-1	-	many	TRBJ2-2	CASSLIKRLVAGELFF	TGCGCCAGCAGCCTAATCAAGAGACTAGTTGCCGGGGAGCTGTTTTTT
TRBV11-2	-	many	TRBJ2-2	CASSLITRADTGELFF	TGTGCCAGCAGCTTAATCACCAGGGCGGACACCGGGGAGCTGTTTTTT
TRBV4-1	TRBD1	many	TRBJ1-2	CASSPTGYGYTF	TGCGCCAGCAGCCCGACAGGGTATGGCTACACCTTC
TRBV12-3/TRBV12-4	TRBD1	many	TRBJ1-2	CASSFQGGYNYGYTF	TGTGCCAGCAGTTTTCAGGGGGGATACAACTATGGCTACACCTTC